In this sample, the clone carrying this TCR beta chain turned up a few times. The antigen remains undetermined. This sample stems from a study of neurological immune-mediated disorders. General study findings and limits: It was HTLV-1-associated myelopathy that showed the most TCR clonal expansion, while multiple sclerosis showed the least, falling below healthy controls.

Stated time point: longitudinal time-point 1 (baseline). PBMCs stored at -80 C, numbering 2 million, were the origin of the unsorted libraries. V was pared by 6 bases and J by 9 bases, with 13 bases between. Germline values: CDR1 WNHNN, CDR2 SYGVQD (reference sequence). This CDR3 contains 12 residues. TCRdb itself ran the 5' RACE reads through MiXCR, one entry per CDR3 protein. The data show some 49,000 distinct CDR3 sequences, 9% to 10% seen once. The chain carries TRBV10-1 and TRBJ2-3; D is perhaps TRBD1 (8 bases). The sample comprised PBMCs. The clonotype originates from a woman in her forties in good health. The CDR3: CASRDREGTQYF. In DNA form, the CDR3 reads TGCGCCAGCAGGGACAGGGAGGGCACGCAGTATTTT.